Listed below are T cell receptor beta chains from one sample, sequenced in a study of T cell repertoires in cytomegalovirus infection. TCRdb reprocessed the reads with MiXCR, giving one entry per CDR3 protein. The sample includes hundreds of thousands of distinct CDR3 sequences, approximately 32% of them seen just once. Their recognized antigens are unknown. The sequencing used cultured CD8+ T cells from PBMCs, collected from culture after CMV antigen stimulation. Every receptor here comes from a human donor in good health (CMV status not recorded). Some clones in this sample may be carry-over from other donors' samples. Both conserved end residues are part of each CDR3. D genes are given only for firm matches. For some rows the clone size is stated as once, few or many, or as a class when expanded; others skip it.

cdr3_aa	cdr3_nt	clone_size	v_call	cdr3_length	j_call	d_call
CASSFLSGGNEQYF	TGTGCCAGCAGTTTTCTTTCGGGGGGGAACGAGCAGTACTTC	.	TRBV27	14	TRBJ2-7	TRBD2
CASTATSGGAYEQYF	TGTGCCAGCACCGCCACTAGCGGGGGGGCCTACGAGCAGTACTTC	many	TRBV7-8	15	TRBJ2-7	TRBD2
CASSPGVRTGLFQPQHF	TGTGCCAGCTCACCTGGGGTTAGGACAGGGCTCTTTCAGCCCCAGCATTTT	.	TRBV18	17	TRBJ1-5	TRBD1
CASSDMQDDGYTF	TGTGCCAGCAGCGATATGCAGGATGATGGCTACACCTTC	many	TRBV7-8	13	TRBJ1-2	.
CASSAWTGPETQYF	TGCGCCAGCAGCGCTTGGACAGGGCCAGAGACCCAGTACTTC	.	TRBV4-3	14	TRBJ2-5	TRBD1
CASTSYLSDIQETQYF	TGTGCCAGCACCTCCTATCTTAGCGATATCCAAGAGACCCAGTACTTC	.	TRBV28	16	TRBJ2-5	.
CSVDRGGDYEQYF	TGCAGCGTTGACAGGGGGGGAGACTACGAGCAGTACTTC	many	TRBV29-1	13	TRBJ2-7	.
CASSYKLTDTQYF	TGTGCCAGCAGTTACAAGCTCACAGATACGCAGTATTTT	.	TRBV12-3/TRBV12-4	13	TRBJ2-3	.
CASSSSVRGSYNEQFF	TGTGCCAGCAGCTCCTCCGTTCGGGGTTCCTACAATGAGCAGTTCTTC	.	TRBV7-3	16	TRBJ2-1	.
CASSDPGTGAFF	TGTGCCAGCAGTGATCCCGGAACCGGAGCTTTCTTT	.	TRBV25-1	12	TRBJ1-1	.
CATSRDSRYNSPLHF	TGTGCCACCAGCAGAGATTCGCGTTATAATTCACCCCTCCACTTT	.	TRBV15	15	TRBJ1-6	.
CASSLKYTQMNTEAFF	TGTGCCAGCAGCTTAAAGTACACCCAAATGAACACTGAAGCTTTCTTT	many	TRBV7-8	16	TRBJ1-1	.
CASSQGLGLALSNQPQHF	TGCGCCAGCAGCCAAGGGTTGGGGCTGGCGTTGAGCAATCAGCCCCAGCATTTT	few	TRBV4-3	18	TRBJ1-5	.
CASSPRDSPKLTNEQFF	TGTGCCAGCTCACCACGGGACTCCCCAAAATTGACGAATGAGCAGTTCTTC	.	TRBV18	17	TRBJ2-1	.
CASSLQRGVRETQYF	TGTGCCAGCTCACTCCAGCGGGGGGTGCGAGAGACCCAGTACTTC	.	TRBV18	15	TRBJ2-5	TRBD2
CASSPFFALPATGANVLTF	TGTGCCAGCAGTCCTTTTTTTGCCCTCCCAGCCACTGGGGCCAACGTCCTGACTTTC	.	TRBV6-5	19	TRBJ2-6	.
CASSSRDRRHTNEKLFF	TGTGCCAGCAGCTCCCGGGATCGACGACATACTAATGAAAAACTGTTTTTT	many	TRBV7-9	17	TRBJ1-4	.
CASSQRLAGTYNEQFF	TGTGCTAGCAGCCAACGACTAGCGGGGACTTACAATGAGCAGTTCTTC	many	TRBV7-7	16	TRBJ2-1	TRBD2
CASRTTGNYGYTF	TGTGCCAGCAGGACGACAGGGAACTATGGCTACACCTTC	.	TRBV6-5	13	TRBJ1-2	TRBD1
CVSSHGGAPNYGYTF	TGTGTCAGCAGCCATGGGGGGGCCCCCAACTATGGCTACACCTTC	.	TRBV2	15	TRBJ1-2	.
CASSSLTGSGANVLTF	TGTGCCAGCAGCTCCCTGACAGGTTCTGGGGCCAACGTCCTGACTTTC	few	TRBV7-9	16	TRBJ2-6	.
CASSPLTQHTATNEKLFF	TGTGCCAGCAGCCCGTTGACACAACACACTGCAACTAATGAAAAACTGTTTTTT	.	TRBV7-2	18	TRBJ1-4	.
CASSLSGFNSYNEQFF	TGTGCCAGCAGTTTATCGGGATTTAACTCCTACAATGAGCAGTTCTTC	.	TRBV27	16	TRBJ2-1	.
CASSLGAPGSPYNEQFF	TGTGCCAGCAGTTTGGGGGCCCCGGGGAGCCCCTACAATGAGCAGTTCTTC	.	TRBV12-3/TRBV12-4	17	TRBJ2-1	.
CASSRGQGSLVRETQYF	TGTGCCAGCAGCCGAGGGCAGGGGAGTTTGGTTAGGGAGACCCAGTACTTC	.	TRBV11-2	17	TRBJ2-5	.
CASSQEIQRGDNEQFF	TGCGCCAGCAGCCAAGAGATCCAGCGGGGGGACAATGAGCAGTTCTTC	.	TRBV4-1	16	TRBJ2-1	TRBD2
CASSQVAINIQYF	TGCGCCAGCAGCCAAGTGGCCATCAACATTCAGTACTTC	.	TRBV4-3	13	TRBJ2-4	.
CAISHPGLPNTGELFF	TGTGCCATCAGTCACCCGGGACTCCCTAACACCGGGGAGCTGTTTTTT	.	TRBV10-3	16	TRBJ2-2	.
CASTQAPGFEAFF	TGTGCCAGCACCCAGGCCCCAGGGTTTGAAGCTTTCTTT	.	TRBV7-4	13	TRBJ1-1	.
CASSYSTGWREQFF	TGTGCCAGCAGTTATTCCACAGGGTGGAGAGAGCAGTTCTTC	few	TRBV6-2/TRBV6-3	14	TRBJ2-1	.
CASSPGTGFQGYTF	TGTGCCAGCAGCCCCGGGACAGGGTTTCAGGGCTACACCTTC	few	TRBV6-5	14	TRBJ1-2	TRBD1
CASSVGTLRLNEQFF	TGTGCCAGCAGCGTAGGGACACTACGACTCAATGAGCAGTTCTTC	many	TRBV7-9	15	TRBJ2-1	.
CASSYSSGAGDTQYF	TGTGCCAGCAGTTACTCTTCGGGGGCTGGAGATACGCAGTATTTT	few	TRBV6-5	15	TRBJ2-3	.
CASTGRQGRYTRTGELFF	TGTGCCAGCACTGGAAGACAGGGACGGTATACCAGGACCGGGGAGCTGTTTTTT	.	TRBV27	18	TRBJ2-2	TRBD1
CASSLVGEFTGELFF	TGCGCCAGCAGCTTGGTGGGAGAGTTCACCGGGGAGCTGTTTTTT	.	TRBV5-1	15	TRBJ2-2	.
CASSVRGLELRTDTQYF	TGTGCCAGCTCGGTTCGTGGGCTAGAGCTGCGGACAGATACGCAGTATTTT	.	TRBV7-9	17	TRBJ2-3	.
CASSNRYYEQYF	TGTGCCAGCAGTAACCGGTACTACGAGCAGTACTTC	.	TRBV25-1	12	TRBJ2-7	.
CASSVVAFF	TGTGCCAGCAGCGTAGTAGCTTTCTTT	.	TRBV9	9	TRBJ1-1	.
CASSPRDRINTEAFF	TGTGCCAGCAGTCCCCGGGACAGGATAAACACTGAAGCTTTCTTT	.	TRBV28	15	TRBJ1-1	TRBD1
CASSPKRYGEQFF	TGTGCCAGCAGCCCCAAGCGGTACGGTGAGCAGTTCTTC	.	TRBV6-6	13	TRBJ2-1	.
CASSSGGPNQPQHF	TGTGCCAGCAGCTCCGGGGGACCCAATCAGCCCCAGCATTTT	many	TRBV7-8	14	TRBJ1-5	.
CASFGGGLLSYEQYF	TGTGCCAGTTTCGGAGGGGGACTACTCTCCTACGAGCAGTACTTC	.	TRBV6-1	15	TRBJ2-7	.
CASSLQGEDYGYTF	TGCGCCAGCAGCTTACAGGGGGAGGACTATGGCTACACCTTC	few	TRBV5-1	14	TRBJ1-2	TRBD1
CARKWHALQETQYF	TGTGCGAGGAAATGGCACGCGCTCCAAGAGACCCAGTACTTC	.	TRBV19	14	TRBJ2-5	.
CASSYNSDRDYEQYF	TGTGCCAGCAGTTATAACTCGGACAGGGACTACGAGCAGTACTTC	few	TRBV6-5	15	TRBJ2-7	TRBD1
CITQADTQYF	TGTATCACTCAAGCAGATACGCAGTATTTT	.	TRBV7-9	10	TRBJ2-3	.
CASSLYSVQDTYNEQFF	TGTGCCAGCAGCCTATATAGCGTACAGGACACCTACAATGAGCAGTTCTTC	many	TRBV7-2	17	TRBJ2-1	.
CASSQDGTGQNRSPLHF	TGTGCCAGCAGCCAAGACGGGACAGGGCAAAATCGTTCACCCCTCCACTTT	once	TRBV4-2	17	TRBJ1-6	TRBD1
CSVEDGISGGPNIQYF	TGCAGCGTTGAAGATGGTATTAGCGGGGGCCCAAACATTCAGTACTTC	few	TRBV29-1	16	TRBJ2-4	TRBD2
CASGLVQIEAGGRGNIQYF	TGTGCTAGTGGTTTGGTACAAATTGAGGCGGGGGGGCGGGGAAACATTCAGTACTTC	few	TRBV12-5	19	TRBJ2-4	TRBD2
CSVPKTGNEQFF	TGCAGCGTACCCAAGACAGGGAACGAGCAGTTCTTC	.	TRBV29-1	12	TRBJ2-1	TRBD1
CASSFTRASTDTQYF	TGTGCCAGCAGCTTTACGCGGGCTAGTACAGATACGCAGTATTTT	.	TRBV6-2/TRBV6-3	15	TRBJ2-3	.
CASSVVTGDYGYTF	TGTGCCAGCAGCGTAGTGACAGGCGACTATGGCTACACCTTC	few	TRBV9	14	TRBJ1-2	.
CASSHYDSSGANVLTF	TGTGCCAGCAGCCATTATGATAGCTCTGGGGCCAACGTCCTGACTTTC	.	TRBV3-1	16	TRBJ2-6	.
CASSRGADDQPQHF	TGTGCCAGCAGTCGGGGGGCTGATGATCAGCCCCAGCATTTT	.	TRBV6-2/TRBV6-3	14	TRBJ1-5	.
CSARTNPVEQYF	TGCAGTGCTAGGACCAATCCCGTCGAGCAGTACTTC	.	TRBV20-1	12	TRBJ2-7	.